The clone carrying this T cell receptor beta chain showed up just once. Its matching antigen is unknown. Germline V lookup: CDR1 MNHEY, CDR2 SMNVEV (reference sequence). V lost 4 bases and J 2 bases, leaving 6 bases between the germline ends. This CDR3 contains 13 residues. Clones were read by immunoSEQ multiplex PCR, and TCRdb kept only the in-frame ones, dropping some. The sample carries around 78,000 clones, 90% recorded once. This record comes from a study of T cell responses to AZD1222 COVID-19 vaccine. Notes on the study in general: Rises in breadth and depth of Spike-specific TCRs came after two AZD1222 doses. Seropositivity was recorded at baseline in only a handful of AZD1222 recipients. Only after the peak T cell response were repertoires sampled.

The sample in question was peripheral blood, obtained on day 0 of AZD1222 vaccination. The source is an adult in good health. V usage is TRBV27 and J usage is TRBJ1-5; tentatively, D is TRBD1 (5 bases). CDR3 sequence: CASSWGGNQPQHF. The CDR3 bases are TGTGCCAGCAGTTGGGGGGGCAATCAGCCCCAGCATTTT.